The TCR beta chain described here comes from a study of T cell repertoires in cytomegalovirus infection (dated by TCRdb to 2018 to 2020). For the wider study: Peptide stimulations targeted recently identified HLA-C-restricted CMV epitopes, whose presentation resists viral immunomodulation, together with well-studied HLA-B-restricted epitopes. Donor HLA type was relevant to the analysis, because carriage of CMV infection together with the matching HLA type was indicated by public TCR beta signatures.

What the authors observed across the whole study: In both this cohort and an independent approximately 370-donor cohort, the cumulative frequency of public TCR beta family members distinguished carriers of CMV infection plus the relevant HLA type. The ex vivo response was dominated by HLA-C-restricted CMV-specific TCR beta clonotypes, which also provided the single most frequent clonotype in two of eight donors.

Of note for this clonotype: Its antigen is not yet known. Per-base quality was not reported, and no clone a single base away is much larger than it.

The CDR3 holds 16 amino acids from the cysteine to the phenylalanine. The kept DNA is CDR3 alone, 48 bases in frame from the first base. CDR1 LNHNV and CDR2 YYDKDF are derived from the germline V gene (reference sequence). V loses 4 bases at its end and J loses 4 bases; junction bases beyond the gene matches: 3. TCRdb shows the sequencer as Illumina HiSeq 1500. TCRdb reran the public reads through fastp at Q25 and MiXCR, keeping productive beta chains. Each entry is one CDR3 protein sequence, shown with its most common DNA and genes. Within this sample are roughly 700,000 distinct CDR3 sequences, with roughly 30% of them counted one time only. The leading ten clones occupy around a sixth of the sample. The treatment or condition tag for this specimen amounts to: in vitro stimulation with specific CMV peptide epitopes to enrich CMV-specific T cells.

The TCR was taken from a human donor in good health (CMV status not recorded). Some clones in this sample may be carry-over from other donors' samples. The V and J segments used are TRBV15 and TRBJ2-1, and 14 junction bases match TRBD2. This specimen consisted of cultured PBMCs, obtained from culture after CMV antigen stimulation. The nucleotides are TGTGCCACCAGCAAAAGACTAGCGGGGGGGTACAATGAGCAGTTCTTC. This sequence encodes CATSKRLAGGYNEQFF. Full variable domain (CDR3 extended with the reference TRBV15 and TRBJ2-1 proteins): DAMVIQNPRYQVTQFGKPVTLSCSQTLNHNVMYWYQQKSSQAPKLLFHYYDKDFNNEADTPDNFQSRRPNTSFCFLDIRSPGLGDTAMYLCATSKRLAGGYNEQFFGPGTRLTVL.